This TCR beta chain was obtained from a study of blood T cell repertoires in COVID-19. Study overall: The United States, Italy and Spain supplied acute and convalescent COVID-19 samples.

In the original workflow: Researchers report that nucleated cell counts were estimated from reference gene primer amplification. TCRdb's copy holds only in-frame clones and misses some; the assay was immunoSEQ multiplex PCR. The V and J calls and clone size come from that table; D and trimming were worked out from the DNA. The sample lists about 230,000 clones, roughly 88% occurring once. This clonotype originated in a man aged 35 to 55 who had recovered from COVID-19. Sequencing was done on a sample of peripheral blood.

CDR3: CASSLGWDKGNGYTF. CDR3 coding DNA: TGTGCCAGCAGCTTAGGGTGGGACAAGGGGAATGGCTACACCTTC. This chain uses TRBV7-9 with TRBJ1-2; D may be TRBD1 (6 bases). CDR3 length: 15 residues. CDR1 SEHNR and CDR2 FQNEAQ come from the germline V gene (reference sequence). V was trimmed by 1 base and J by 6 bases, leaving 15 bases between them.